These 22 T cell receptor beta chains share one sample of origin, sequenced in a study of cytomegalovirus exposure and HLA in healthy donors. The PCR was carried out with 60 Vbeta primers and 13 Jbeta primers. Method: immunoSEQ multiplex PCR; TCRdb's copy keeps in-frame clones and lacks some. The table shows 170,000 or so clones, with about 86% occurring only once. Sequenced material: PBMCs. The source of these receptors is a woman under 30 in good health and CMV-seronegative.

The rearrangement joins TRBV28 to TRBJ1-1; D call uncertain. Trimming took off 8 bases at V and 4 bases at J, with 14 bases between the two ends. Germline V CDR1 and CDR2: MDHEN, SYDVKM. The CDR3 sequence is 13 residues long. The CDR3 DNA sequence: TGTGCCAGCGAGGGCGTATTAGGCACTGAAGCTTTCTTT. It specifies CASEGVLGTEAFF.

The chain has TRBV28 and TRBJ2-2; D is uncertain. The CDR3 is 14 residues long. The germline V and J ends were trimmed by 7 bases and 5 bases, with 14 bases remaining between them. Germline CDR1 and CDR2: MDHEN and SYDVKM. This chain's CDR3 is CASKGVPWTGELFF. As DNA, the CDR3 is TGTGCCAGCAAAGGAGTTCCTTGGACCGGGGAGCTGTTTTTT.

The chain recombines TRBV6-1 with TRBJ1-4; 8 bases align to TRBD1. Germline V gene lookup returns CDR1 MNHNS and CDR2 SASEGT. V gave up 2 bases and J gave up 1 base; unmatched junction bases: 6. This CDR3 has 17 amino acids. In DNA, the CDR3 is TGTGCCAGCAGTGAACCAGGGGGCGCCGGAACTAATGAAAAACTGTTTTTT. It specifies CASSEPGGAGTNEKLFF.

The rearrangement uses TRBV2 and TRBJ1-3; D ambiguous. This CDR3 comprises 15 residues. Between the trimmed V and J ends, which lost 4 bases and 10 bases, there was a span of 20 bases. CDR1 and CDR2 (germline): SNHLY, FYNNEI. This CDR3 reads CASSGALGLWETIYF. The CDR3 region has the DNA TGTGCCAGCAGTGGGGCTCTTGGCCTTTGGGAGACCATATATTTT.

This clone was counted a few times. This sequence joins TRBV6-1 and TRBJ2-7; 9 bases agree with TRBD2. V trimming: 1 base; J trimming: 6 bases; junction bases outside the gene matches: 7. Germline loops: CDR1 MNHNS, CDR2 SASEGT. This CDR3 has 15 residues. The CDR3 here is CASSEEMAGGREQYF. The CDR3 region has the DNA TGTGCCAGCAGTGAAGAAATGGCGGGGGGGCGCGAGCAGTACTTC.

The rearrangement uses TRBV27 and TRBJ2-1; possibly TRBD2 for D (6 bases). The CDR3 runs to 15 residues. V was trimmed by 3 bases and J by 7 bases, leaving 16 bases between them. The germline CDR1 and CDR2 sequences are MNHEY and SMNVEV (reference sequence). CDR3 nucleotides: TGTGCCAGCAGTTTGGCTTGGCGGGGAGGAAATGAGCAGTTCTTC. It encodes CASSLAWRGGNEQFF.

The V gene is TRBV6-5, the J gene TRBJ1-1; 9 bases line up with TRBD1. The CDR3 length is 12 residues. Germline loops: CDR1 MNHEY, CDR2 SVGAGI. Trimming cost V 6 bases and J 6 bases; bases outside gene matches: 2. Written as DNA, the CDR3 is TGTGCCAGCAGACAGGGGGCCGCTGAAGCTTTCTTT. Translated, it gives CASRQGAAEAFF.

The chain uses TRBV9 and TRBJ2-5, with D tentatively TRBD2 (5 bases). This CDR3 is 14 amino acids long. Trimming removed 4 bases from V and 7 bases from J, with 17 bases in between. Germline V CDR1 and CDR2: SGDLS, YYNGEE. For the CDR3, the DNA is TGTGCCAGCAGCTTCGACCGGGGATCACGGACCCAGTACTTC. Its protein is CASSFDRGSRTQYF.

The gene calls are TRBV18 and TRBJ2-1; TRBD2 agrees at 7 bases. Trimming at V came to 1 base and at J to 10 bases, leaving 4 bases not matched to a gene. The CDR3 has 13 amino acids. Per germline, CDR1 KGHSH and CDR2 LQKENI. The chain's CDR3 is CASSPRALAEQFF. The CDR3 nucleotides are TGTGCCAGCTCACCACGCGCACTAGCGGAGCAGTTCTTC.

The chain carries TRBV28 and TRBJ1-4; D ambiguous. From germline, CDR1 is MDHEN and CDR2 SYDVKM. The CDR3 covers 15 residues. Trimming took 3 bases from V and 8 from J, leaving 16 bases between them. CDR3 coding DNA: TGTGCCAGCAGTTTTGACGGCGAGGTTGGGGAAAAACTGTTTTTT. This encodes CASSFDGEVGEKLFF.

In this sample, this clone turned up once. One end of the junction is discordant with germline, which a read error may explain. Distinct nucleotide sequences in the sample also encode this CDR3. V is TRBV30 and J is TRBJ1-1; TRBD1 matches at 10 bases. Germline V gene lookup returns CDR1 GTSNPN and CDR2 SVGIG (reference sequence). This CDR3 region has 12 residues. CDR3 loop: CASIRTGGEAFF. As DNA, the CDR3 is TGCGCCTCGATTCGGACAGGGGGTGAAGCTTTCTTT. The variable domain in full, with the rest retrieved from reference TRBV30 and TRBJ1-1, is SQTIHQWPATLVQPVGSPLSLECTVEGTSNPNLYWYRQAAGRGLQLLFYSVGIGQISSEVPQNLSASRPQDRQFILSSKKLLLSDSGFYLCASIRTGGEAFFGQGTRLTVV.

The chain couples TRBV5-1 to TRBJ2-5; weak D call: TRBD1 (5 bases). Deletions cut 3 bases from V and 4 bases from J, with 13 bases between. CDR1 and CDR2 (germline): SGHRS, YFSETQ. The CDR3 loop spans 14 amino acids. This chain's CDR3 is CASSYSRVRETQYF. DNA for the CDR3: TGCGCCAGCAGCTATTCCAGGGTACGAGAGACCCAGTACTTC.

This sequence joins TRBV7-9 and TRBJ1-1; 7 bases line up with TRBD1. The V segment lost 4 bases and the J segment 1 base; nucleotides outside the gene matches: 9. Germline CDR1 SEHNR, CDR2 FQNEAQ (reference sequence). This CDR3 comprises 16 residues. The CDR3 region is CASSSPGTVRNTEAFF. CDR3 sequence (DNA): TGTGCCAGCAGCTCCCCCGGGACAGTGAGGAACACTGAAGCTTTCTTT.

This clone was observed a single time. The chain uses TRBV10-3 and TRBJ2-3; TRBD2 is a possible D gene (6 bases). The CDR3 runs 12 residues. V gave up 8 bases and J gave up 5 bases, with 11 bases separating them. CDR1 is ENHRY and CDR2 is SYGVKD in the germline V gene. The CDR3 region has the DNA TGTGCCATCGGAACTAGCCTAGATACGCAGTATTTT. Amino acids: CAIGTSLDTQYF.

This chain connects TRBV11-2 to TRBJ2-6, with TRBD1 matching 11 bases. This CDR3 comprises 17 residues. V shed 5 bases, J shed 11 bases, and the junction held 14 bases outside the gene matches. Germline-derived CDR1 and CDR2 are SGHAT and FQNNGV. CDR3: CASSPLRGQGGSHVLTF. The CDR3 nucleotides are TGTGCCAGCAGCCCCTTAAGGGGACAGGGGGGTTCACACGTCCTGACTTTC.

The rearrangement uses TRBV28 and TRBJ2-1; weak D call: TRBD2 (5 bases). The CDR3 is made up of 15 amino acids. Trimming took 7 bases from V and 10 from J, leaving 23 bases between them. Germline CDR1 and CDR2: MDHEN and SYDVKM. The CDR3 DNA reads TGTGCCAGCACCTCCCAAGGAGTACCGGGGATGGAGCAGTTCTTC. This sequence encodes CASTSQGVPGMEQFF.

The chain is built from TRBV5-5 and TRBJ1-5; D is uncertain. Germline V lookup: CDR1 SGHKS, CDR2 YYEKEE (reference sequence). The CDR3 runs to 15 residues. The germline V and J ends were trimmed by 4 bases and 6 bases, with 17 bases remaining between them. This chain's CDR3 is CASSREMNSGQPQHF. The CDR3, as DNA: TGTGCCAGCAGCAGAGAAATGAATAGCGGTCAGCCCCAGCATTTT.

The CDR3 DNA follows: TGTGCCAGCAGTTACGGGGGGGTTTTCAATGAGCAGTTCTTC. Its protein product is CASSYGGVFNEQFF. The chain joins TRBV6-5 to TRBJ2-1; 7 positions agree with TRBD2. J lost 6 bases, V lost 2 bases, and 4 bases had no gene match. The V gene's germline CDR1 is MNHEY and CDR2 SVGAGI. This CDR3 is 14 amino acids long.

The chain carries TRBV7-2 and TRBJ1-4, with TRBD1 identical over 10 bases. Germline loops: CDR1 SGHTA, CDR2 FQGNSA. The CDR3 totals 18 residues. V lost 5 bases and J lost 4; bases outside the gene matches: 13. The CDR3 region is CASSRALPGTGVNEKLFF. CDR3 DNA sequence: TGTGCCAGCAGCCGAGCTCTACCCGGGACAGGGGTTAATGAAAAACTGTTTTTT.

This clone appeared a few times. This sequence joins TRBV5-4 and TRBJ2-7; 7 positions match TRBD2. The CDR3 is 14 amino acids. From germline, CDR1 is SGHNT and CDR2 YYREEE (reference sequence). The trim removed 0 bases at V and 3 bases at J, leaving 3 bases unmatched. The CDR3 loop is CASSLGGGSYEQYF. CDR3 sequence (DNA): TGTGCCAGCAGCTTGGGTGGCGGGAGCTACGAGCAGTACTTC.

The chain employs TRBV7-6 and TRBJ1-3, with D uncertain. This CDR3 spans 16 amino acids. Germline V gene sequence: CDR1 SGHVS, CDR2 FNYEAQ. Trimming removed 4 bases from V and 2 bases from J, with 15 bases in between. CDR3 protein: CASSSEVRKPGNTIYF. The DNA for the CDR3 is TGTGCCAGCAGCTCAGAGGTCCGGAAGCCTGGAAACACCATATATTTT.

The chain employs TRBV5-1 and TRBJ2-1; TRBD2 matches 12 bases. The CDR3 is 17 residues long. V shed 3 bases, J shed 8 bases, and the junction held 12 bases outside the gene matches. Germline assignment: CDR1 SGHRS and CDR2 YFSETQ. The CDR3 region is CASSSDTTSGSIDEQFF. The CDR3 bases are TGCGCCAGCAGCTCGGACACGACTAGCGGGAGTATAGATGAGCAGTTCTTC.